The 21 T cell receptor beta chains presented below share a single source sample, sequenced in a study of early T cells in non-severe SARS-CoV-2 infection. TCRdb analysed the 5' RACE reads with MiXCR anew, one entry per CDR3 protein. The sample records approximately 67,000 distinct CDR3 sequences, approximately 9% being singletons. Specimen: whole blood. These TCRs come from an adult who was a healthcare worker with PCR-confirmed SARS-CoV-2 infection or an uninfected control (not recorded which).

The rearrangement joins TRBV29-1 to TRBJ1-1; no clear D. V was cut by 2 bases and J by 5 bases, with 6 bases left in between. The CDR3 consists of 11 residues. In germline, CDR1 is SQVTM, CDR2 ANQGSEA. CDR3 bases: TGCAGCGTTGAATCGGGGACTGAAGCTTTCTTT. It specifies CSVESGTEAFF.

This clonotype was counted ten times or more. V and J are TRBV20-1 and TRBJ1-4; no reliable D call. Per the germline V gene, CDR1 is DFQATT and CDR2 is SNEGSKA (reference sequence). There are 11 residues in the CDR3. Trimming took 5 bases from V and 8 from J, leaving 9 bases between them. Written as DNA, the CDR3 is TGCAGTGCTTTAGGAAGGGAAAAACTGTTTTTT. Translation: CSALGREKLFF.

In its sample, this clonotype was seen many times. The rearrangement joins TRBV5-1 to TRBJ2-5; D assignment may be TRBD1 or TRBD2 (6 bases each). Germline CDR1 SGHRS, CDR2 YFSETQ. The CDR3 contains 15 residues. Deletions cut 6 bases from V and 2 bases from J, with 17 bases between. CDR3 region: CASTRRDTAQETQYF. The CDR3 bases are TGCGCCAGCACAAGGAGGGACACGGCGCAAGAGACCCAGTACTTC.

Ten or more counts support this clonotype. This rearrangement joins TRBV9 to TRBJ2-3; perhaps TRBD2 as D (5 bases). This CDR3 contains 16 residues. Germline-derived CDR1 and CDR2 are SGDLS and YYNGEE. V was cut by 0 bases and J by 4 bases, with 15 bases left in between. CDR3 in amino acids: CASSVGSTPEADTQYF. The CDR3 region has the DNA TGTGCCAGCAGCGTAGGGTCGACACCGGAGGCAGATACGCAGTATTTT.

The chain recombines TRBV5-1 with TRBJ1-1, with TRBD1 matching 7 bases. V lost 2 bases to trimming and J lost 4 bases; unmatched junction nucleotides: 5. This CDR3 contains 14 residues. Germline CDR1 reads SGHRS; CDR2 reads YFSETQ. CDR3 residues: CASSFNRGRTEAFF. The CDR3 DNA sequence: TGCGCCAGCAGCTTCAACAGGGGCCGCACTGAAGCTTTCTTT.

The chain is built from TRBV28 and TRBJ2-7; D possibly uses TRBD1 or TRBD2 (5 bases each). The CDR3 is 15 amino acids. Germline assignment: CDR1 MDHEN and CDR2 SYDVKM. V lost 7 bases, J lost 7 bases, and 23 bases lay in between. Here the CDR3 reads CASTLIGGGNREQYF. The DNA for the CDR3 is TGTGCCAGCACACTCATCGGTGGGGGAAACCGGGAGCAGTACTTC.

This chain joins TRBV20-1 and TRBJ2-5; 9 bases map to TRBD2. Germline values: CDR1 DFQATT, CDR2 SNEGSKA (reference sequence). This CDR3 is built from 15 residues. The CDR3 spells CGHLSRREGPETQYF. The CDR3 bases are TGCGGCCATCTCTCCCGGCGGGAGGGGCCGGAGACCCAGTACTTC.

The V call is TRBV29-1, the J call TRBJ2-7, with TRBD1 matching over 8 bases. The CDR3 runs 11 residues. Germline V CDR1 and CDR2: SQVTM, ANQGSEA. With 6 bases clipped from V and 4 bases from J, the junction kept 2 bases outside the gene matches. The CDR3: CSVGQDYEQYF. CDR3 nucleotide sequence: TGCAGCGTGGGACAGGATTACGAGCAGTACTTC.

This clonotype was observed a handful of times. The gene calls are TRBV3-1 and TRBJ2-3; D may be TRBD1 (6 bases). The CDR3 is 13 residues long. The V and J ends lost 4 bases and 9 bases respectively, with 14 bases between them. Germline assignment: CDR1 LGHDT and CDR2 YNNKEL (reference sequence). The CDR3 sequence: CASSPRVTGTQYF. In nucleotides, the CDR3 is TGTGCCAGCAGCCCCAGGGTGACAGGAACGCAGTATTTT.

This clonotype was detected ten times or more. The CDR3 DNA reads as TGTGCCAGCAGCTTAGGCGGGAGCAACAACAATGAGCAGTTCTTC. It is translated as CASSLGGSNNNEQFF. This chain uses TRBV11-2 with TRBJ2-1; 7 bases match TRBD2. Germline V gives CDR1 SGHAT, CDR2 FQNNGV. The CDR3 is made up of 15 amino acids. V lost 1 base and J lost 5; bases outside the gene matches: 5.

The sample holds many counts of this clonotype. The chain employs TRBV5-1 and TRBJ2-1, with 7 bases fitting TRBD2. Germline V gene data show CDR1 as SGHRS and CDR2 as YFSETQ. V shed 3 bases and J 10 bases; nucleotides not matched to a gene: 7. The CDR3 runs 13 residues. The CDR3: CASSSEPSGEQFF. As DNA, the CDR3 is TGCGCCAGCAGCTCGGAACCTAGCGGCGAGCAGTTCTTC.

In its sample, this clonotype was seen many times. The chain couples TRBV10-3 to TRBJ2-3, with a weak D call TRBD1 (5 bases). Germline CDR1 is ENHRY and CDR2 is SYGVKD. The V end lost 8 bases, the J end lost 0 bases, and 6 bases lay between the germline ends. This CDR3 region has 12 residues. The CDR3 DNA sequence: TGTGCCATCTGGGGCAGCACAGATACGCAGTATTTT. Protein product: CAIWGSTDTQYF.

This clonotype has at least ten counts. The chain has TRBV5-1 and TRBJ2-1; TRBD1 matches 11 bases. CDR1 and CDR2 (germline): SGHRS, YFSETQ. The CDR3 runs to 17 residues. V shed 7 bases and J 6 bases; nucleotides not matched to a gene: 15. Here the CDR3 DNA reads TGCGCCAGCGAACCGGGGACAGGGGGGTTTCTGGGCAATGAGCAGTTCTTC. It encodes CASEPGTGGFLGNEQFF. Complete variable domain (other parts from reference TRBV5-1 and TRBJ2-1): KAGVTQTPRYLIKTRGQQVTLSCSPISGHRSVSWYQQTPGQGLQFLFEYFSETQRNKGNFPGRFSGRQFSNSRSEMNVSTLELGDSALYLCASEPGTGGFLGNEQFFGPGTRLTVL.

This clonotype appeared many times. In nucleotides, the CDR3 is TGTGCCAGCTCACCGATGACCGGGAACAGCCATGAGCAGTTCTTC. It translates to CASSPMTGNSHEQFF. The rearrangement joins TRBV18 to TRBJ2-1; possible D gene TRBD2, 5 bases. The CDR3 totals 15 residues. Deletions cut 3 bases from V and 8 bases from J, with 17 bases between. CDR1 and CDR2 from the germline V gene are KGHSH and LQKENI. Based on the CDR3 plus reference TRBV18 and TRBJ2-1, the full variable domain is NAGVMQNPRHLVRRRGQEARLRCSPMKGHSHVYWYRQLPEEGLKFMVYLQKENIIDESGMPKERFSAEFPKEGPSILRIQQVVRGDSAAYFCASSPMTGNSHEQFFGPGTRLTVL.

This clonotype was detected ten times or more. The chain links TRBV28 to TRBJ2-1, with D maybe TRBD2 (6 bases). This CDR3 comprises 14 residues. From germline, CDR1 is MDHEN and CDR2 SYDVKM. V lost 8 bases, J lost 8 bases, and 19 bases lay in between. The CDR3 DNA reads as TGTGCCAGCGACGGGGACGGGGGTACAGATGAGCAGTTCTTC. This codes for CASDGDGGTDEQFF.

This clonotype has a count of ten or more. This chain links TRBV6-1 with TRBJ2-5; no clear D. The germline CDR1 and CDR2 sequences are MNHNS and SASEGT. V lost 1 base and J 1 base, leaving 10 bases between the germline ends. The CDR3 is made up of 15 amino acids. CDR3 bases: TGTGCCAGCAGTGAAGACACAGTTGGCCAAGAGACCCAGTACTTC. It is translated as CASSEDTVGQETQYF.

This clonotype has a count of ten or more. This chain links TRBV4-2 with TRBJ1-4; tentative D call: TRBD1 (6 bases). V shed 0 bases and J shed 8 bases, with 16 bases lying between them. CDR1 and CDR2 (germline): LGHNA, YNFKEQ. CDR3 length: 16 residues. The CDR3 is CASSQDRTGLREKLFF. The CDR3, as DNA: TGTGCCAGCAGCCAAGACAGAACAGGGCTACGAGAAAAACTGTTTTTT.

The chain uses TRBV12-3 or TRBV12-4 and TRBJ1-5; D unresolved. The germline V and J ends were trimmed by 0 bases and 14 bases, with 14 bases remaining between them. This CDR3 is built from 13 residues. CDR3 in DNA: TGTGCCAGCAGTTTAGCGAGTCAAGGTTTGGAGCATTTT. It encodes CASSLASQGLEHF.

CDR3 in DNA: TGTGCCAGCAGTTCCCCTCGGGAGGGATTCGACAATGAGCAGTTCTTC. It specifies CASSSPREGFDNEQFF. J is TRBJ2-1 and V is TRBV11-3, with 8 positions matching TRBD2. V dropped 6 bases and J dropped 5; count of bases not matched to a gene: 12. The CDR3 contains 16 residues. Germline CDR1 reads SGHNT; CDR2 reads YENEEA.

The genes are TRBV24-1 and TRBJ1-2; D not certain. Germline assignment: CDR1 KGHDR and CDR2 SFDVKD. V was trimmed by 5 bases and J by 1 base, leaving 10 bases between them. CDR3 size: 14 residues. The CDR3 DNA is TGTGCCACCAGTGGCCCGGGCAGTAACTATGGCTACACCTTC. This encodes CATSGPGSNYGYTF.

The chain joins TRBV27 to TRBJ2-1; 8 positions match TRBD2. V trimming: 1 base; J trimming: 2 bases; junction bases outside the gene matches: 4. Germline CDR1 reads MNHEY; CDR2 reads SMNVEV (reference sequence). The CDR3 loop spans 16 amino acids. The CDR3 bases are TGTGCCAGCAGTTTATTAGGTAGCGGGGCCTACAATGAGCAGTTCTTC. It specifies CASSLLGSGAYNEQFF.